A selection of T cell receptor beta chains follows, all from one sample in a study of Ad26.COV2.S vaccination and SARS-CoV-2 variants. Data came from immunoSEQ multiplex PCR; TCRdb stores just in-frame clones and leaves some out. The sample has 300,000 to 350,000 clones; about 87% are singletons. Sequenced here: peripheral blood, sampled in a trial of Ad26.COV2.S vaccine versus placebo. Receptor source: a person between 18 and 65 years old who received the Ad26.COV2.S COVID-19 vaccine or a placebo. Each CDR3 is given with its conserved first and last residue. D genes are given only for firm matches. Rows give clone size only sometimes, using once, few, many, or a class for an expanded clone.

J gene: TRBJ2-7
clone size: NA
D gene: NA
V gene: TRBV6-5
CDR3 protein: CASSYSSGSAYEQYF
CDR3 DNA: TGTGCCAGCAGTTACTCCTCAGGTAGTGCCTACGAGCAGTACTTC

J gene: TRBJ1-6
clone size: NA
D gene: TRBD1
V gene: TRBV10-3
CDR3 protein: CAISSSTGDNSPLHF
CDR3 DNA: TGTGCCATCAGTTCCTCGACAGGGGACAATTCACCCCTCCACTTT

J gene: TRBJ2-6
clone size: NA
D gene: TRBD1
V gene: TRBV20-1
CDR3 protein: CSASDRGTSGANVLTF
CDR3 DNA: TGCAGTGCTAGTGACAGGGGAACCTCTGGGGCCAACGTCCTGACTTTC

J gene: TRBJ2-1
clone size: NA
D gene: TRBD2
V gene: TRBV4-1
CDR3 protein: CASSQGGLAGIYNEQFF
CDR3 DNA: TGCGCCAGCAGCCAAGGAGGACTAGCGGGGATCTACAATGAGCAGTTCTTC

J gene: TRBJ2-7
clone size: NA
D gene: NA
V gene: TRBV5-4
CDR3 protein: CASSLFAGTSVSHEQYF
CDR3 DNA: TGTGCCAGCAGCTTATTCGCCGGGACGTCGGTTAGCCACGAGCAGTACTTC

J gene: TRBJ2-7
clone size: NA
D gene: NA
V gene: TRBV12-3/TRBV12-4
CDR3 protein: CASSGYEQYF
CDR3 DNA: TGTGCCAGCAGCGGATACGAGCAGTACTTC

J gene: TRBJ1-3
clone size: few
D gene: NA
V gene: TRBV6-5
CDR3 protein: CASSPSGASGNTIYF
CDR3 DNA: TGTGCCAGCAGTCCATCTGGGGCATCTGGAAACACCATATATTTT

J gene: TRBJ2-3
clone size: NA
D gene: TRBD2
V gene: TRBV13
CDR3 protein: CASSAGLAGANTDTQYF
CDR3 DNA: TGTGCCAGCAGCGCCGGACTAGCGGGAGCAAACACAGATACGCAGTATTTT

J gene: TRBJ1-2
clone size: NA
D gene: TRBD1
V gene: TRBV7-8
CDR3 protein: CASSSIAGQGAYGYTF
CDR3 DNA: TGTGCCAGCAGCTCCATCGCGGGACAGGGGGCCTATGGCTACACCTTC

J gene: TRBJ1-2
clone size: NA
D gene: NA
V gene: TRBV28
CDR3 protein: CASSPTPGATGYGYTF
CDR3 DNA: TGTGCCAGCAGTCCGACCCCAGGGGCTACGGGCTATGGCTACACCTTC

J gene: TRBJ1-4
clone size: many
D gene: NA
V gene: TRBV30
CDR3 protein: CACEGEKLFF
CDR3 DNA: TGTGCCTGTGAAGGTGAAAAACTGTTTTTT

J gene: TRBJ2-1
clone size: NA
D gene: NA
V gene: TRBV19
CDR3 protein: CASSGEYNEQFF
CDR3 DNA: TGTGCCAGTAGCGGGGAATACAATGAGCAGTTCTTC

J gene: TRBJ2-7
clone size: once
D gene: NA
V gene: TRBV28
CDR3 protein: CASTQGDSAGFLKQYF
CDR3 DNA: TGTGCCAGCACCCAGGGGGACTCAGCGGGATTCCTCAAGCAGTACTTC

J gene: TRBJ2-7
clone size: NA
D gene: NA
V gene: TRBV7-2
CDR3 protein: CASSLTFYEQYF
CDR3 DNA: TGTGCCAGCAGCTTGACGTTCTACGAGCAGTACTTC

J gene: TRBJ1-2
clone size: NA
D gene: NA
V gene: TRBV27
CDR3 protein: CASSSKEAVYGYTF
CDR3 DNA: TGTGCCAGCAGTTCTAAGGAGGCAGTCTATGGCTACACCTTC

J gene: TRBJ2-7
clone size: NA
D gene: NA
V gene: TRBV30
CDR3 protein: CAWSWQGTHEQYF
CDR3 DNA: TGTGCCTGGAGTTGGCAGGGTACTCACGAGCAGTACTTC

J gene: TRBJ2-7
clone size: NA
D gene: NA
V gene: TRBV27
CDR3 protein: CASRRGVAYEQYF
CDR3 DNA: TGTGCCAGCAGACGTGGGGTTGCCTACGAGCAGTACTTC

J gene: TRBJ2-7
clone size: NA
D gene: NA
V gene: TRBV14
CDR3 protein: CASSYGQLSYEQYF
CDR3 DNA: TGTGCCAGCAGCTACGGACAGCTCTCCTACGAGCAGTACTTC

J gene: TRBJ2-7
clone size: NA
D gene: TRBD1
V gene: TRBV19
CDR3 protein: CASSIEGTGIDEQYF
CDR3 DNA: TGTGCCAGTAGTATAGAAGGGACAGGGATCGACGAGCAGTACTTC

J gene: TRBJ2-3
clone size: NA
D gene: TRBD1
V gene: TRBV27
CDR3 protein: CASSLRTGVADTQYF
CDR3 DNA: TGTGCCAGCAGTTTGCGGACAGGGGTCGCAGATACGCAGTATTTT

J gene: TRBJ1-2
clone size: NA
D gene: NA
V gene: TRBV7-2
CDR3 protein: CASRPDIYGYTF
CDR3 DNA: TGTGCCAGCAGGCCAGACATTTATGGCTACACCTTC

J gene: TRBJ1-6
clone size: once
D gene: NA
V gene: TRBV6-2/TRBV6-3
CDR3 protein: CASSYLAGSSYNSPLHF
CDR3 DNA: TGTGCCAGCAGTTACCTGGCGGGGAGCTCCTATAATTCACCCCTCCACTTT

J gene: TRBJ2-3
clone size: once
D gene: TRBD2
V gene: TRBV6-5
CDR3 protein: CASSGIYTDTQYF
CDR3 DNA: TGTGCCAGTAGCGGGATTTACACAGATACGCAGTATTTT

J gene: TRBJ1-1
clone size: NA
D gene: NA
V gene: TRBV7-3
CDR3 protein: CASSLSLNTEAFF
CDR3 DNA: TGTGCCAGCAGTTTGAGCTTGAACACTGAAGCTTTCTTT

J gene: TRBJ1-1
clone size: NA
D gene: NA
V gene: TRBV7-3
CDR3 protein: CASSPPSYGQNTEAFF
CDR3 DNA: TGTGCCAGCAGCCCACCGTCCTACGGACAGAACACTGAAGCTTTCTTT

J gene: TRBJ2-2
clone size: few
D gene: NA
V gene: TRBV5-6
CDR3 protein: CASSLVQGRGTGELFF
CDR3 DNA: TGTGCCAGCAGCTTGGTCCAGGGACGGGGCACCGGGGAGCTGTTTTTT

J gene: TRBJ1-4
clone size: NA
D gene: NA
V gene: TRBV27
CDR3 protein: CASSLSTGGPEKLFF
CDR3 DNA: TGTGCCAGCAGTTTATCGACTGGAGGCCCGGAAAAACTGTTTTTT

J gene: TRBJ1-1
clone size: NA
D gene: NA
V gene: TRBV7-9
CDR3 protein: CASSPQTVLMNTEAFF
CDR3 DNA: TGTGCCAGCAGCCCGCAGACAGTCCTCATGAACACTGAAGCTTTCTTT

J gene: TRBJ2-2
clone size: NA
D gene: NA
V gene: TRBV19
CDR3 protein: CASSIVTGELFF
CDR3 DNA: TGTGCCAGTAGTATTGTCACCGGGGAGCTGTTTTTT

J gene: TRBJ1-2
clone size: NA
D gene: NA
V gene: TRBV24-1
CDR3 protein: CATSRTANYGYTF
CDR3 DNA: TGTGCCACCAGCAGGACGGCTAACTATGGCTACACCTTC

J gene: TRBJ2-1
clone size: NA
D gene: TRBD2
V gene: TRBV7-8
CDR3 protein: CASSLGLAGGSYNEQFF
CDR3 DNA: TGTGCCAGCAGCTTGGGACTTGCGGGAGGATCCTACAATGAGCAGTTCTTC

J gene: TRBJ1-4
clone size: once
D gene: NA
V gene: TRBV4-3
CDR3 protein: CASSQGRGLSEKLFF
CDR3 DNA: TGCGCCAGCAGCCAAGGTCGTGGGTTGAGTGAAAAACTGTTTTTT

J gene: TRBJ1-1
clone size: once
D gene: NA
V gene: TRBV6-1
CDR3 protein: CASSEGRLNTEAFF
CDR3 DNA: TGTGCCAGCAGTGAAGGCAGGTTGAACACTGAAGCTTTCTTT

J gene: TRBJ1-1
clone size: NA
D gene: NA
V gene: TRBV7-2
CDR3 protein: CASSSWQNTEAFF
CDR3 DNA: TGTGCCAGCAGCTCCTGGCAGAACACTGAAGCTTTCTTT

J gene: TRBJ1-5
clone size: NA
D gene: TRBD1
V gene: TRBV18
CDR3 protein: CASSPPGRGVNQPQHF
CDR3 DNA: TGTGCCAGCTCACCACCAGGCAGGGGGGTCAATCAGCCCCAGCATTTT

J gene: TRBJ2-7
clone size: NA
D gene: NA
V gene: TRBV6-5
CDR3 protein: CASSPTVRSSYEQYF
CDR3 DNA: TGTGCCAGCAGTCCTACCGTAAGAAGCTCCTACGAGCAGTACTTC

J gene: TRBJ2-6
clone size: NA
D gene: NA
V gene: TRBV5-1
CDR3 protein: CASSARTAGANVLTF
CDR3 DNA: TGCGCCAGCAGCGCCCGGACAGCTGGGGCCAACGTCCTGACTTTC

J gene: TRBJ1-4
clone size: NA
D gene: NA
V gene: TRBV19
CDR3 protein: CASSIIRQNEKLFF
CDR3 DNA: TGTGCCAGTAGTATAATCCGGCAGAATGAAAAACTGTTTTTT

J gene: TRBJ1-1
clone size: NA
D gene: NA
V gene: TRBV6-5
CDR3 protein: CASSYWGENTEAFF
CDR3 DNA: TGTGCCAGCAGTTACTGGGGGGAGAACACTGAAGCTTTCTTT

J gene: TRBJ2-7
clone size: once
D gene: TRBD1
V gene: TRBV27
CDR3 protein: CASREPLTRGSYEQYF
CDR3 DNA: TGTGCCAGCAGAGAACCATTGACCAGGGGGAGTTACGAGCAGTACTTC

J gene: TRBJ1-5
clone size: NA
D gene: NA
V gene: TRBV27
CDR3 protein: CASSSTGSRPQHF
CDR3 DNA: TGTGCCAGCAGTTCGACCGGAAGCCGGCCCCAGCATTTT

J gene: TRBJ1-4
clone size: NA
D gene: NA
V gene: TRBV7-9
CDR3 protein: CASSFRTDHEKLFF
CDR3 DNA: TGTGCCAGCAGCTTCCGGACAGATCATGAAAAACTGTTTTTT

J gene: TRBJ2-3
clone size: once
D gene: TRBD2
V gene: TRBV4-3
CDR3 protein: CASSQDPSGGTDTQYF
CDR3 DNA: TGCGCCAGCAGCCAAGACCCCAGCGGGGGCACAGATACGCAGTATTTT